A single sample gave rise to the 27 T cell receptor beta chains below, sequenced in a study of cytomegalovirus exposure and HLA in healthy donors. PCR employed 60 Vbeta and 13 Jbeta primers. The repertoire was sequenced with immunoSEQ multiplex PCR; TCRdb's copy has only in-frame clones and lacks some. The repertoire consists of about 69,000 clones, with 75% to 80% occurring once and the leading ten covering around 3.3%. Sequencing used PBMCs. These receptors were taken from a man between 18 and 29 years old in good health and CMV-seronegative.

The chain combines TRBV28 with TRBJ1-5; unclear D gene. Trimming shortened V by 3 bases and J by 6 bases, and 12 bases separated the two germline ends. Germline CDR1 reads MDHEN; CDR2 reads SYDVKM. This CDR3 comprises 14 residues. The CDR3: CASSFLSHGQPQHF. The CDR3 bases are TGTGCCAGCAGTTTTTTGAGCCATGGTCAGCCCCAGCATTTT.

The chain combines TRBV11-2 with TRBJ2-3; 8 bases agree with TRBD2. The CDR3 runs to 16 residues. The germline V gene has CDR1 SGHAT and CDR2 FQNNGV. V was clipped by 5 bases and J by 0 bases; unmatched bases: 7. This CDR3 reads CASSQPSGSSTDTQYF. The CDR3 DNA reads as TGTGCCAGCAGCCAACCCAGCGGGAGTAGCACAGATACGCAGTATTTT.

J is TRBJ2-1 and V is TRBV10-3, with TRBD2 matching 10 bases. Trimming at V came to 2 bases and at J to 2 bases, leaving 9 bases not matched to a gene. The CDR3 length is 18 residues. Germline V gene lookup returns CDR1 ENHRY and CDR2 SYGVKD. The CDR3 loop is CAISEAGSSGGAYNEQFF. In nucleotides, the CDR3 is TGTGCCATCAGTGAGGCCGGCTCTAGCGGGGGCGCCTACAATGAGCAGTTCTTC.

CDR3 in amino acids: CASSSGTGGGTDTQYF. CDR3 nucleotides: TGTGCCAGCAGCTCCGGAACAGGGGGTGGAACAGATACGCAGTATTTT. The chain is built from TRBV7-3 and TRBJ2-3; TRBD1 matches 8 bases. J was trimmed by 3 bases and V by 4 bases; bases with no gene match: 9. The germline V gene encodes CDR1 SGHTA and CDR2 FQGTGA. This CDR3 spans 16 amino acids.

J is TRBJ2-3 and V is TRBV28, with TRBD2 identical over 13 bases. The CDR3 length is 19 residues. Germline CDR1 is MDHEN and CDR2 is SYDVKM. Trimming removed 3 bases from V and 2 bases from J; junction bases left unmatched: 11. CDR3 sequence: CASSFPSGLAGRDTDTQYF. The CDR3 nucleotides read TGTGCCAGCAGTTTTCCCTCGGGACTAGCGGGGAGAGACACAGATACGCAGTATTTT.

This clone came up once. The V and J genes are TRBV7-6 and TRBJ2-7, with 10 bases that match TRBD1. The junction had 10 bases not matched to a gene; V was cut back by 1 base and J by 4 bases. The CDR3 consists of 17 residues. Germline CDR1 is SGHVS and CDR2 is FNYEAQ. The CDR3 spells CASSLVGLGQGPYEQYF. The CDR3 nucleotides are TGTGCCAGCAGCTTAGTTGGGTTGGGACAGGGGCCGTACGAGCAGTACTTC.

This clone was recorded once. The chain couples TRBV29-1 to TRBJ2-1; TRBD1 aligns across 8 bases. J was trimmed by 7 bases and V by 5 bases; bases with no gene match: 7. The germline V gene encodes CDR1 SQVTM and CDR2 ANQGSEA. The CDR3 runs 13 residues. CDR3 sequence reads: CSVRTGSLNEQFF. CDR3 nucleotides: TGCAGCGTTCGGACAGGGAGCTTGAATGAGCAGTTCTTC.

The CDR3 DNA sequence: TGCAGCGTCCAACTTGACTACAACTATGGCTACACCTTC. It encodes CSVQLDYNYGYTF. The chain employs TRBV29-1 and TRBJ1-2; D unclear. Germline V lookup: CDR1 SQVTM, CDR2 ANQGSEA. Trimming removed 6 bases at V and 2 bases at J, with 13 bases between. CDR3 length: 13 amino acids.

The sample holds a few counts of this clone. J is TRBJ1-2 and V is TRBV4-1, with 9 bases fitting TRBD1. The CDR3 length is 20 residues. The J segment lost 0 bases and the V segment lost 0 bases, leaving 14 bases of the junction unmatched. CDR1 is MGHRA, CDR2 YSYEKL, per germline. CDR3 in amino acids: CASSQDRNPDRGPTNYGYTF. The CDR3 DNA is TGCGCCAGCAGCCAAGATCGAAACCCGGACAGGGGTCCTACTAACTATGGCTACACCTTC.

This clone was picked up one time. The chain recombines TRBV11-3 with TRBJ2-3; 7 bases align to TRBD1. The CDR3 has 14 residues. Trimming cost V 5 bases and J 2 bases; bases outside gene matches: 4. From germline, CDR1 is SGHNT and CDR2 YENEEA. CDR3 sequence: CASSKGQNTDTQYF. CDR3 nucleotides: TGTGCCAGCAGCAAGGGACAGAACACAGATACGCAGTATTTT.

This chain joins TRBV5-6 and TRBJ1-1; 7 bases agree with TRBD1. The germline V gene encodes CDR1 SGHDT and CDR2 YYEEEE. The J segment lost 1 base and the V segment lost 4 bases, leaving 10 bases of the junction unmatched. The CDR3 runs to 16 residues. This CDR3 is CASSTRQGHGNTEAFF. For the CDR3, the DNA is TGTGCCAGCAGCACAAGACAGGGACATGGGAACACTGAAGCTTTCTTT.

The chain has TRBV7-9 and TRBJ2-7, with 9 nucleotides matching TRBD2. V lost 11 bases and J lost 6; bases outside the gene matches: 5. There are 11 residues in the CDR3. In germline, CDR1 is SEHNR, CDR2 FQNEAQ (reference sequence). DNA of the CDR3: TGTGCCTCAGCGGGGGGAGGCGAGCAGTACTTC. The encoded protein is CASAGGGEQYF.

The chain couples TRBV7-9 to TRBJ1-6; possibly TRBD1 for D (6 bases). Looked up from germline, CDR1 is SEHNR and CDR2 is FQNEAQ (reference sequence). This CDR3 has 15 residues. Trimming pared 1 base from V and 5 bases from J, leaving 9 bases between. CDR3 DNA sequence: TGTGCCAGCAGCTTAGGGGCAGGGGATAATTCACCCCTCCACTTT. Its protein is CASSLGAGDNSPLHF.

Here the CDR3 reads CASSYGLDQPQHF. In nucleotides, the CDR3 is TGTGCCAGCAGTTACGGACTGGATCAGCCCCAGCATTTT. J is TRBJ1-5 and V is TRBV6-5; D gene unclear. The CDR3 totals 13 residues. Trimming left V 2 bases short and J 5 bases short, with 7 bases between. The germline gives CDR1 MNHEY, CDR2 SVGAGI.

This clone is a singleton in its sample. The chain has TRBV11-2 and TRBJ1-1; D is possibly TRBD1 (5 bases). With 3 bases removed from V and 3 bases from J, the gap between germline ends came to 8 bases. There are 13 residues in the CDR3. Germline V gene data show CDR1 as SGHAT and CDR2 as FQNNGV. In DNA form, the CDR3 reads TGTGCCAGCAGCTTTTCGGGGGACACTGAAGCTTTCTTT. This encodes CASSFSGDTEAFF.

The chain has TRBV19 and TRBJ1-2; D is undetermined. Between the trimmed V and J ends, which lost 5 bases and 3 bases, there was a span of 16 bases. The CDR3 runs 15 residues. The germline V gene has CDR1 LNHDA and CDR2 SQIVND (reference sequence). The CDR3 coding sequence is TGTGCCAGTAGTGACTACAAGGGAGCACACTATGGCTACACCTTC. It yields the protein CASSDYKGAHYGYTF.

The gene calls are TRBV25-1 and TRBJ1-1, with D unresolved. CDR3 length: 15 amino acids. Trimming cost V 0 bases and J 1 base, with 9 bases left between them. CDR1 MGHDK and CDR2 SYGVNS come from the germline V gene. The CDR3 region is CASSEYGGRNTEAFF. CDR3 coding DNA: TGTGCCAGCAGTGAATATGGCGGGAGGAACACTGAAGCTTTCTTT.

The chain recombines TRBV21-1 with TRBJ2-1; the D call TRBD2 from the table was never checked on the DNA. TRBV21-1 is an annotated pseudogene. This CDR3 is 17 amino acids long. CDR3 residues: CAITTTSGGNYYNEQFF. The CDR3 DNA sequence: TGTGCCATCACAACGACTAGCGGGGGGAACTATTACAATGAGCAGTTCTTC.

The V gene is TRBV9, the J gene TRBJ2-3, with 10 bases that match TRBD2. The CDR3 has 18 residues. Looked up from germline, CDR1 is SGDLS and CDR2 is YYNGEE. V lost 2 bases and J lost 3; bases outside the gene matches: 12. The CDR3 loop reads CASSVEPGLALETDTQYF. CDR3 DNA: TGTGCCAGCAGCGTCGAACCGGGACTAGCGCTGGAAACAGATACGCAGTATTTT.

The genes are TRBV19 and TRBJ2-2; 7 positions match TRBD1. The CDR3 has 16 amino acids. V gave up 6 bases and J gave up 7 bases; unmatched junction bases: 14. CDR1 is LNHDA and CDR2 is SQIVND in the germline V gene (reference sequence). The chain's CDR3 is CASSTTGAGLHGELFF. CDR3 in DNA: TGTGCCAGTAGCACCACAGGGGCAGGGCTACACGGGGAGCTGTTTTTT.

This clone was picked up one time. The chain is built from TRBV5-6 and TRBJ1-5, with D possibly being TRBD1 (6 bases). The CDR3 sequence is 15 residues long. The germline gives CDR1 SGHDT, CDR2 YYEEEE. The germline V and J ends were trimmed by 1 base and 9 bases, with 17 bases remaining between them. The CDR3 reads CASSLSGAVLGPQHF. Here the CDR3 DNA reads TGTGCCAGCAGCTTGTCAGGGGCGGTATTAGGGCCCCAGCATTTT.

This clone was recorded only once. This chain links TRBV5-1 with TRBJ2-1, with a possible D match to TRBD1 (6 bases). Trimming stripped 4 bases from V and 10 bases from J, with 12 bases between. CDR1 and CDR2 (germline): SGHRS, YFSETQ. The CDR3 spans 12 residues. The CDR3 DNA is TGCGCCAGCAGCCCCGAGGGGGTCGAGCAGTTCTTC. Its translation: CASSPEGVEQFF.

The rearrangement joins TRBV4-2 to TRBJ1-5, with 9 bases that match TRBD1. This CDR3 has 16 amino acids. Germline V lookup: CDR1 LGHNA, CDR2 YNFKEQ. The ends lost 0 bases at V and 6 bases at J; junction bases unmatched: 6. The CDR3 coding sequence is TGTGCCAGCAGCCAAGAAGCGGCGACAGGGGGTCAGCCCCAGCATTTT. It codes for CASSQEAATGGQPQHF.

The chain recombines TRBV19 with TRBJ2-1; 10 positions agree with TRBD1. This CDR3 is built from 16 residues. Germline CDR1 is LNHDA and CDR2 is SQIVND (reference sequence). Trimming removed 7 bases from V and 7 bases from J; junction bases left unmatched: 13. The CDR3 nucleotides read TGTGCCAGTAACCTCAGGGGGGACAGGGGCAAAAATGAGCAGTTCTTC. This gives the protein CASNLRGDRGKNEQFF.

This rearrangement joins TRBV28 to TRBJ1-5; TRBD1 is a possible D gene (5 bases). V lost 6 bases to trimming and J lost 0 bases, with 12 bases between them. This CDR3 contains 15 residues. Germline values: CDR1 MDHEN, CDR2 SYDVKM. CDR3 protein: CASRRGVPSNQPQHF. CDR3 DNA: TGTGCCAGCAGGCGGGGGGTTCCTAGCAATCAGCCCCAGCATTTT.

The chain combines TRBV5-6 with TRBJ1-4; 7 nucleotides match TRBD1. Germline CDR1 SGHDT, CDR2 YYEEEE. J was trimmed by 2 bases and V by 4 bases; bases with no gene match: 8. This CDR3 region has 16 residues. This CDR3 is CASSLRDSRTNEKLFF. DNA of the CDR3: TGTGCCAGCAGCCTCCGGGACAGCCGCACTAATGAAAAACTGTTTTTT.

This clone is labeled large (0.1 to 1%). This chain joins TRBV5-4 and TRBJ2-1; TRBD1 agrees at 9 bases. V dropped 3 bases and J dropped 5; count of bases not matched to a gene: 6. Germline V gene sequence: CDR1 SGHNT, CDR2 YYREEE (reference sequence). The CDR3 contains 15 residues. The CDR3 sequence: CASSSLGDRDNEQFF. Here the CDR3 DNA reads TGTGCCAGCAGCTCCCTGGGGGACAGGGACAATGAGCAGTTCTTC.